This is a list of T cell receptor beta chains from one sample in a study of patients and donors after allogeneic stem cell transplantation. TCRdb passed the RT-PCR reads through MiXCR, listing each CDR3 protein once. The profile shows 920,000 or so distinct CDR3 sequences, roughly 17% of them singletons. The sample comprised blood, either unsorted or a sorted T cell fraction (not recorded which). The origin of the receptors is a human donor who was either an allogeneic HSCT recipient or a stem cell or donor lymphocyte infusion donor (not recorded which). It is not recorded whose cells these are; they may come from a transplant donor. Both conserved end residues are part of each CDR3. The D gene is left open where the match is weak. The size entry is marked missing in some rows and otherwise reads once, few, many or a size class.

16,TRBV27,-,TRBD2,TRBJ2-1,CASSWGGGAGENEQFF,TGTGCCAGCAGTTGGGGCGGCGGAGCGGGAGAGAATGAGCAGTTCTTC
13,TRBV7-6,-,TRBD1,TRBJ2-5,CASSYGTAETQYF,TGTGCCAGCAGCTATGGGACAGCCGAGACCCAGTACTTC
14,TRBV20-1,few,-,TRBJ2-5,CSAKRERAYKTQYF,TGCAGTGCCAAGCGTGAGAGGGCCTATAAGACCCAGTACTTC
16,TRBV12-3/TRBV12-4,-,TRBD1,TRBJ2-2,CASSLPGTDNTGELFF,TGTGCCAGCAGTTTACCCGGGACAGATAACACCGGGGAGCTGTTTTTT
14,TRBV7-2,few,-,TRBJ1-1,CASSLENLNTEAFF,TGTGCCAGCAGCTTAGAAAATCTGAACACTGAAGCTTTCTTT
14,TRBV19,-,-,TRBJ2-3,CASSTGSPRDTQYF,TGTGCCAGTAGTACGGGCAGCCCACGGGATACGCAGTATTTT
14,TRBV7-9,few,-,TRBJ2-7,CASSVGTGFVEQYF,TGTGCCAGCAGCGTGGGGACGGGCTTTGTCGAGCAGTACTTC
16,TRBV12-3/TRBV12-4,many,-,TRBJ1-5,CASSSYVEGSNQPQHF,TGTGCCAGCAGTTCCTACGTCGAGGGTAGCAATCAGCCCCAGCATTTT
17,TRBV10-3,many,TRBD1,TRBJ1-2,CAIRSSGGQGAEDGYTF,TGTGCCATCAGATCATCAGGGGGACAGGGGGCAGAGGATGGCTACACCTTC
16,TRBV29-1,few,-,TRBJ2-7,CSVELGSGPAGYEQYF,TGCAGCGTTGAACTTGGTAGCGGCCCGGCGGGGTACGAGCAGTACTTC
17,TRBV6-1,-,-,TRBJ2-2,CASSDHIWPASTGELFF,TGTGCCAGCAGCGACCATATCTGGCCCGCCAGCACCGGGGAGCTGTTTTTT
14,TRBV20-1,once,TRBD2,TRBJ2-1,CSAPPGSGGAEQFF,TGCAGTGCTCCCCCCGGTAGCGGGGGGGCTGAGCAGTTCTTC
16,TRBV9,-,TRBD1,TRBJ2-1,CASSVGRGRTYNEQFF,TGTGCCAGCAGCGTAGGCAGGGGGCGAACCTACAATGAGCAGTTCTTC
14,TRBV2,-,-,TRBJ1-5,CASSEHRVNQPQHF,TGTGCCAGCAGTGAGCACAGGGTGAATCAGCCCCAGCATTTT
15,TRBV4-3,few,-,TRBJ1-5,CASSQDGSGGQPQHF,TGCGCCAGCAGCCAAGACGGGTCTGGGGGCCAGCCCCAGCATTTT
17,TRBV21-1,few,-,TRBJ1-5,CASSKQLPTGPIRPQHF,TGTGCCAGCAGCAAACAGCTTCCAACAGGGCCCATAAGGCCCCAGCATTTT
15,TRBV12-3/TRBV12-4,-,TRBD1,TRBJ2-7,CASGRPGQGAYEQYF,TGTGCCAGCGGGCGACCGGGACAGGGGGCCTACGAGCAGTACTTC
12,TRBV10-3,-,-,TRBJ1-2,CAISGLTYGYTF,TGTGCCATCAGTGGGTTGACCTATGGCTACACCTTC
15,TRBV7-9,few,TRBD1,TRBJ2-7,CASSLLGTVTYEQYF,TGTGCCAGCAGCCTGCTTGGGACAGTGACCTACGAGCAGTACTTC
15,TRBV12-3/TRBV12-4,many,-,TRBJ2-1,CASSLGRTWGNEQFF,TGTGCCAGCAGTTTAGGGAGAACTTGGGGGAATGAGCAGTTCTTC
15,TRBV12-3/TRBV12-4,-,-,TRBJ2-1,CASSLRLPSYNEQFF,TGTGCCAGCAGTCTGAGACTACCTTCCTACAATGAGCAGTTCTTC